This T cell receptor (beta chain) was identified during a study of cytomegalovirus exposure and HLA in healthy donors. Overall study results and limits: Some V segments could not be told apart, so they were left out, TRBV6-2 and TRBV6-3 among them.

Vbeta (60) and Jbeta (13) primers were used in the PCR. Authors' analysis steps: An analysis performed later counted 72 million or so unique TCR beta chains (roughly 11 million of them shared). The data were produced by immunoSEQ multiplex PCR, yet TCRdb's version contains in-frame clones alone and is incomplete. That table is the source of V, J and clone size, and D and trimming were worked out from the DNA. The table includes approximately 85,000 clones, 65% to 80% detected once. About this clone: Its antigen is still unknown.

The length of the CDR3 is 14 residues. The germline gives CDR1 SGHTA, CDR2 FQGNSA. With V trimmed by 4 bases and J by 6 bases, 1 base remained unmatched. Sample: PBMCs. The clonotype comes from a woman in her forties in good health and CMV-seropositive. The chain recombines TRBV7-2 with TRBJ1-6; 9 nucleotides agree with TRBD1. Written as DNA, the CDR3 is TGTGCCAGCAGCTCGGGACAGGGTAATTCACCCCTCCACTTT. It codes for CASSSGQGNSPLHF.